These 28 T cell receptor beta chains came from one sample sequenced in a study of T cells in localized non-small cell lung cancer. Some clones are missing from TCRdb's copy, which holds only in-frame ones; the method was immunoSEQ multiplex PCR. Among about 77,000 clones, more than 70% were seen once, and the ten largest hold around a fifth. The sample was peripheral blood, taken before any cancer treatment. Source of these receptors: a woman aged 40 to 75 with stage I squamous cell lung carcinoma.

This clone was picked up one time. The chain uses TRBV19 and TRBJ2-1, with 9 bases lining up with TRBD1. The CDR3 contains 15 residues. CDR1 is LNHDA and CDR2 is SQIVND in the germline V gene (reference sequence). The V and J ends lost 5 bases and 7 bases, in that order; junction bases with no gene match: 9. Here the CDR3 DNA reads TGTGCCAGTAGTGCCGGACAGGGGAGGTTGAATGAGCAGTTCTTC. This encodes CASSAGQGRLNEQFF.

The rearrangement uses TRBV5-8 and TRBJ1-1; no clear D gene. Germline CDR1 SGHTS, CDR2 YDEGEE. The CDR3 extends over 14 amino acids. Trimming took 6 bases from V and 0 from J, leaving 12 bases between them. As DNA, the CDR3 is TGTGCCAGCACCATTTTCGGTGTGAACACTGAAGCTTTCTTT. It is translated as CASTIFGVNTEAFF.

V is TRBV5-5 and J is TRBJ1-1; D is possibly TRBD1 (6 bases). The CDR3 extends over 16 amino acids. Looked up from germline, CDR1 is SGHKS and CDR2 is YYEKEE (reference sequence). Trimming removed 3 bases at V and 0 bases at J, with 15 bases between. The CDR3 region is CASSSSAGTLNTEAFF. The CDR3 DNA reads as TGTGCCAGCAGCTCCTCCGCCGGGACACTGAACACTGAAGCTTTCTTT.

The rearrangement joins TRBV5-4 to TRBJ2-7; possibly TRBD2 for D (5 bases). With 5 bases removed from V and 2 bases from J, the gap between germline ends came to 14 bases. This CDR3 contains 14 residues. CDR1 SGHNT and CDR2 YYREEE come from the germline V gene (reference sequence). The CDR3 region is CASSRPREPYEQYF. In DNA form, the CDR3 reads TGTGCCAGCAGTCGACCTAGGGAGCCCTACGAGCAGTACTTC.

The J gene is TRBJ1-1, the V gene TRBV2, with D maybe TRBD1 (5 bases). V was cut by 5 bases and J by 5 bases, with 9 bases left in between. Per germline, CDR1 SNHLY and CDR2 FYNNEI. This CDR3 spans 12 amino acids. Written as DNA, the CDR3 is TGTGCCAGCAGTACCAGGGAAACTGAAGCTTTCTTT. Translating it yields CASSTRETEAFF.

The rearrangement links TRBV2 to TRBJ1-5, with D perhaps TRBD1 (5 bases). Germline V gene data show CDR1 as SNHLY and CDR2 as FYNNEI. There are 15 residues in the CDR3. The V gene lost 2 bases and the J gene lost 6 bases, with 14 bases spanning the gap. In DNA, the CDR3 is TGTGCCAGCAGTGAACGGGGACTTGGGCGTCAGCCCCAGCATTTT. Protein: CASSERGLGRQPQHF.

The chain carries TRBV9 and TRBJ2-7; D not resolved. Germline V gene lookup returns CDR1 SGDLS and CDR2 YYNGEE. Trimming took 0 bases from V and 0 from J, leaving 10 bases between them. This CDR3 comprises 15 residues. CDR3: CASSVGSIASYEQYF. CDR3 DNA sequence: TGTGCCAGCAGCGTAGGAAGTATAGCCTCCTACGAGCAGTACTTC.

This clone appeared a few times. The V and J genes are TRBV29-1 and TRBJ2-1; D is undetermined. Deletions cut 2 bases from V and 2 bases from J, with 13 bases between. The CDR3 contains 15 residues. Germline V gives CDR1 SQVTM, CDR2 ANQGSEA. CDR3 sequence (DNA): TGCAGCGTTGAATTGGATGGAGCAGCCTACAATGAGCAGTTCTTC. Translated, it gives CSVELDGAAYNEQFF.

This clone was seen a single time. V gene TRBV9 combines with J gene TRBJ2-3; 12 positions match TRBD2. Germline V CDR1 and CDR2: SGDLS, YYNGEE. Trimming took 0 bases from V and 6 from J; bases not matched to a gene: 14. This CDR3 has 19 residues. For the CDR3, the DNA is TGTGCCAGCAGCGTAGCGGGTCACCTAGCGGGGGGGCCTCGGGATACGCAGTATTTT. Translating it yields CASSVAGHLAGGPRDTQYF. Full variable domain (missing parts from reference TRBV9 and TRBJ2-3): DSGVTQTPKHLITATGQRVTLRCSPRSGDLSVYWYQQSLDQGLQFLIQYYNGEERAKGNILERFSAQQFPDLHSELNLSSLELGDSALYFCASSVAGHLAGGPRDTQYFGPGTRLTVL.

The V gene is TRBV30, the J gene TRBJ1-1; D unclear. CDR1 and CDR2 (germline): GTSNPN, SVGIG (reference sequence). The CDR3 has 15 amino acids. V lost 2 bases, J lost 0 bases, and 13 bases lay in between. This chain's CDR3 is CAWSIAATVNTEAFF. DNA of the CDR3: TGTGCCTGGAGTATTGCGGCGACGGTGAACACTGAAGCTTTCTTT.

CDR3 protein: CASSLEATGELFF. DNA of the CDR3: TGTGCCAGCAGCTTAGAAGCTACCGGGGAGCTGTTTTTT. The chain couples TRBV7-2 to TRBJ2-2; D gene unclear. The V and J ends lost 1 base and 5 bases respectively, with 5 bases between them. The CDR3 is 13 residues long. Germline CDR1 and CDR2: SGHTA and FQGNSA.

V usage is TRBV5-1 and J usage is TRBJ1-1, with D perhaps TRBD1 (6 bases). This CDR3 has 16 amino acids. V was cut by 4 bases and J by 1 base, with 17 bases left in between. Per the germline V gene, CDR1 is SGHRS and CDR2 is YFSETQ. CDR3 protein: CASSPKRTGPNTEAFF. In nucleotides, the CDR3 is TGCGCCAGCAGCCCGAAGAGAACAGGGCCGAACACTGAAGCTTTCTTT. Combining the CDR3 with reference TRBV5-1 and TRBJ1-1 gives the whole variable domain KAGVTQTPRYLIKTRGQQVTLSCSPISGHRSVSWYQQTPGQGLQFLFEYFSETQRNKGNFPGRFSGRQFSNSRSEMNVSTLELGDSALYLCASSPKRTGPNTEAFFGQGTRLTVV.

The chain carries TRBV6-5 and TRBJ2-7; D remains ambiguous. Germline-derived CDR1 and CDR2 are MNHEY and SVGAGI. V lost 4 bases, J lost 4 bases, and 8 bases lay in between. The CDR3 runs 12 residues. CDR3 amino acids: CASSSPLYEQYF. The DNA of the CDR3 is TGTGCCAGCAGTTCTCCCCTGTACGAGCAGTACTTC.

The V gene is TRBV9, the J gene TRBJ2-1; TRBD2 aligns across 8 bases. Losses at the gene ends were 5 bases for V and 4 bases for J; bases not matched to a gene: 8. Germline CDR1 is SGDLS and CDR2 is YYNGEE. CDR3 length: 15 residues. The CDR3 sequence: CASSPLAGGYNEQFF. In DNA, the CDR3 is TGTGCCAGCAGTCCCTTGGCGGGGGGATACAATGAGCAGTTCTTC.

The chain joins TRBV6-5 to TRBJ1-2; 9 bases align to TRBD1. Trimming cost V 5 bases and J 7 bases; bases outside gene matches: 5. Germline V lookup: CDR1 MNHEY, CDR2 SVGAGI. The CDR3 consists of 13 residues. CDR3 sequence: CASSADRGTGYTF. The CDR3 DNA follows: TGTGCCAGCAGTGCTGACAGGGGGACTGGCTACACCTTC.

V is TRBV6-6 and J is TRBJ2-5; no firm D call. CDR1 is MNHNY and CDR2 is SVGAGI in the germline V gene (reference sequence). CDR3 size: 15 residues. V lost 2 bases, J lost 4 bases, and 14 bases lay in between. CDR3 sequence: CASSYPPYTLETQYF. The DNA for the CDR3 is TGTGCCAGCAGTTACCCCCCGTACACCCTAGAGACCCAGTACTTC.

CDR3: CASSKHVGNYGYTF. In nucleotides, the CDR3 is TGTGCCAGCAGCAAGCACGTCGGCAACTATGGCTACACCTTC. V is TRBV7-2 and J is TRBJ1-2; D gene ambiguous. The CDR3 contains 14 residues. Trimming removed 5 bases at V and 2 bases at J, with 12 bases between. Germline V gene lookup returns CDR1 SGHTA and CDR2 FQGNSA.

The chain carries TRBV30 and TRBJ1-2; tentative D call: TRBD1 (5 bases). This CDR3 has 12 residues. In germline, CDR1 is GTSNPN, CDR2 SVGIG (reference sequence). The V gene lost 7 bases and the J gene lost 2 bases, with 11 bases spanning the gap. The CDR3 region has the DNA TGTGCCTCCCAGAGGGGAAACTATGGCTACACCTTC. Translation gives CASQRGNYGYTF.

The CDR3 region is CASSLEQGGREKLFF. CDR3 coding DNA: TGCGCCAGCAGCTTGGAGCAAGGGGGTAGAGAAAAACTGTTTTTT. The V call is TRBV5-1, the J call TRBJ1-4; TRBD1 is a possible D gene (6 bases). CDR1 is SGHRS, CDR2 YFSETQ, per germline. Between the trimmed V and J ends, which lost 0 bases and 8 bases, there was a span of 14 bases. This CDR3 spans 15 amino acids. Together with reference TRBV5-1 and TRBJ1-4, the CDR3 gives the full variable domain: KAGVTQTPRYLIKTRGQQVTLSCSPISGHRSVSWYQQTPGQGLQFLFEYFSETQRNKGNFPGRFSGRQFSNSRSEMNVSTLELGDSALYLCASSLEQGGREKLFFGSGTQLSVL.

The chain has TRBV6-5 and TRBJ1-2; D is uncertain. The V gene lost 6 bases and the J gene lost 2 bases, with 16 bases spanning the gap. This CDR3 has 15 residues. Germline CDR1 and CDR2: MNHEY and SVGAGI. The CDR3 DNA is TGTGCCAGCAGAGAGTGGACGGAACCAAACTATGGCTACACCTTC. It encodes CASREWTEPNYGYTF.

The sample holds one count of this clone. J is TRBJ1-4 and V is TRBV7-6; no clear D. V was cut by 5 bases and J by 4 bases, with 11 bases left in between. Germline CDR1 SGHVS, CDR2 FNYEAQ. This CDR3 contains 14 residues. The chain's CDR3 is CASSQDGNNEKLFF. The DNA of the CDR3 is TGTGCCAGCAGCCAGGACGGTAATAATGAAAAACTGTTTTTT.

The chain joins TRBV19 to TRBJ1-1, with D uncertain. Trimming cost V 5 bases and J 3 bases, with 22 bases left between them. CDR1 and CDR2 from the germline V gene are LNHDA and SQIVND (reference sequence). This CDR3 has 17 amino acids. Here the CDR3 DNA reads TGTGCCAGTAGTTCAACGTGGGGATTTTTAAAACACACTGAAGCTTTCTTT. Its translation is CASSSTWGFLKHTEAFF.

The chain carries TRBV9 and TRBJ1-4; 8 nucleotides agree with TRBD1. CDR1 is SGDLS, CDR2 YYNGEE, per germline. This CDR3 contains 16 residues. Unmatched junction bases numbered 11, after V lost 2 bases and J lost 8 bases. The chain's CDR3 is CASSVGGQGRNEKLFF. As DNA, the CDR3 is TGTGCCAGCAGCGTTGGAGGACAGGGAAGAAACGAAAAACTGTTTTTT.

This chain connects TRBV5-4 to TRBJ2-2; 7 nucleotides align to TRBD2. The CDR3 length is 17 residues. Looked up from germline, CDR1 is SGHNT and CDR2 is YYREEE (reference sequence). V lost 5 bases and J lost 6; bases outside the gene matches: 16. The CDR3 nucleotides read TGTGCCAGCAGTCTGGGGGTCGGACTAGTAAGTTCCGGGGAGCTGTTTTTT. Translating gives CASSLGVGLVSSGELFF.

Details on this clone: Its ends do not fully match the called genes, so a read error is possible. This sample also contains other DNA sequences that code for the same CDR3. The V gene is TRBV5-4, the J gene TRBJ2-7; 7 bases align to TRBD1. CDR3 length equals 14 residues. CDR1 SGHNT and CDR2 YYREEE come from the germline V gene (reference sequence). CDR3 residues: CASSLTGTAYEQYF. CDR3 coding DNA: TGCGCCAGCAGCCTAACCGGGACAGCCTACGAGCAGTACTTC.

This chain links TRBV7-2 with TRBJ2-1, with a tentative D call TRBD2 (6 bases). This CDR3 is 16 amino acids long. Germline lookup yields CDR1 SGHTA and CDR2 FQGNSA. V shed 1 base and J shed 0 bases, with 10 bases lying between them. CDR3 region: CASSLVGGSSYNEQFF. The DNA for the CDR3 is TGTGCCAGCAGCTTAGTTGGGGGGAGCTCCTACAATGAGCAGTTCTTC.

This clone was recorded many times. The gene calls are TRBV5-1 and TRBJ1-6; TRBD1 might be the D (5 bases). The germline gives CDR1 SGHRS, CDR2 YFSETQ. V lost 2 bases, J lost 15 bases, and 15 bases lay in between. The CDR3 covers 13 residues. As DNA, the CDR3 is TGCGCCAGCAGCTTTGGTACTTCGGACATCCTCCACTTT. Translating gives CASSFGTSDILHF.

The rearrangement uses TRBV4-2 and TRBJ1-1, with no clear D. This CDR3 is built from 16 residues. Looked up from germline, CDR1 is LGHNA and CDR2 is YNFKEQ. Trimming removed 3 bases from V and 0 bases from J, with 14 bases in between. This CDR3 reads CASSQDPRTMNTEAFF. The CDR3 DNA reads as TGTGCCAGCAGCCAGGACCCACGTACCATGAACACTGAAGCTTTCTTT.